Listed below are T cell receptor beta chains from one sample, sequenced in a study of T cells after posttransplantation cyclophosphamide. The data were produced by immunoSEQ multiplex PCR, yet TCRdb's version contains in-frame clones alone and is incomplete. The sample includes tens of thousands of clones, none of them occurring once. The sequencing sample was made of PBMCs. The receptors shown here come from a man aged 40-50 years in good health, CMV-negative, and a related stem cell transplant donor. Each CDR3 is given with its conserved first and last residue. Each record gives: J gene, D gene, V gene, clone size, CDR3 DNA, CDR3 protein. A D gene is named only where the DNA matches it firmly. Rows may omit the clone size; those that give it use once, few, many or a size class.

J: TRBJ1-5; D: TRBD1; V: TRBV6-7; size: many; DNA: TGTGCCAGCAGTTACTCACAAGGGACAGGGGTAGGTCAGCCCCAGCATTTT; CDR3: CASSYSQGTGVGQPQHF
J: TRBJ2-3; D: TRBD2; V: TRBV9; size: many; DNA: TGTGCCAGCAGCGTAGCGCTAGCGGGGTCGTCAGATACGCAGTATTTT; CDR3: CASSVALAGSSDTQYF
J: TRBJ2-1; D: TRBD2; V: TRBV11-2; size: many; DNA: TGTGCCAGCAGCCCGGGACTAGCGGGAGCGGGATACAATGAGCAGTTCTTC; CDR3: CASSPGLAGAGYNEQFF
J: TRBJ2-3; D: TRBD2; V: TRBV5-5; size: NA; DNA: TGTGCCAGCAAACTCTTAGCGGGAGGCACAGATACGCAGTATTTT; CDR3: CASKLLAGGTDTQYF
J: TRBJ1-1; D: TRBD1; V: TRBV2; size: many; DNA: TGTGCCAGCAGTGAAGCTTTCGGGACAGGGCTCCAAAGTGAAGCTTTCTTT; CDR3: CASSEAFGTGLQSEAFF
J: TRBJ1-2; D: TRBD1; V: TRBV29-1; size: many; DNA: TGCAGCGTTGAGGACAGGGATTATGGCTACACCTTC; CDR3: CSVEDRDYGYTF
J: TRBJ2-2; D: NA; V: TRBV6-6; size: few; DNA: TGTGCCAGCAGTATATTACAGAACACCGGGGAGCTGTTTTTT; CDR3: CASSILQNTGELFF
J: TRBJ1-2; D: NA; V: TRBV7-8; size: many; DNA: TGTGCCAGCAGCTTAGCGCTCTGGACACAGGAAAACTATGGCTACACCTTC; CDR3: CASSLALWTQENYGYTF
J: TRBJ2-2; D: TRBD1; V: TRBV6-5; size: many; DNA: TGTGCCAGCAGAACAGGGGGCACCGGGGAGCTGTTTTTT; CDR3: CASRTGGTGELFF
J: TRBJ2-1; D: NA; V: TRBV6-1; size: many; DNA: TGTGCCAGCAGAGGGCGACCGACAGAATTTGAGCAGTTCTTC; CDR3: CASRGRPTEFEQFF
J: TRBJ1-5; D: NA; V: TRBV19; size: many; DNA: TGTGCCAGTAAAACAGGGCGCGGAAGCAATCAGCCCCAGCATTTT; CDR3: CASKTGRGSNQPQHF